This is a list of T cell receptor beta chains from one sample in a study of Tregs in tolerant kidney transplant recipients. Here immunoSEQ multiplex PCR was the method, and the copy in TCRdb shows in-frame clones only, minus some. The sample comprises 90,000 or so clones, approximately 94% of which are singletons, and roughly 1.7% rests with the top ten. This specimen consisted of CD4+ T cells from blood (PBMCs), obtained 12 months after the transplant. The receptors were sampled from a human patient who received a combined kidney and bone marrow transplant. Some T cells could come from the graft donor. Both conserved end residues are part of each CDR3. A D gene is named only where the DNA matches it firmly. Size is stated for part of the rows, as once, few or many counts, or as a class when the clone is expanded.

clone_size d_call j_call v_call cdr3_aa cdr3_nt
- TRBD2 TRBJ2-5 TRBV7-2 CASGRAGLETQYF TGTGCCAGCGGGAGGGCCGGTTTGGAGACCCAGTACTTC
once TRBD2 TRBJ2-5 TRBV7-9 CASSFRTSVGTQYF TGTGCCAGCAGCTTCCGGACTAGCGTGGGGACCCAGTACTTC
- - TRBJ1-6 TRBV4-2 CASSQVRSGGSSPLHF TGTGCCAGCAGCCAAGTCCGTTCGGGGGGTAGTTCACCCCTCCACTTT
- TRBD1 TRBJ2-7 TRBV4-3 CASSQATGGGWVEQYF TGCGCCAGCAGCCAAGCGACAGGGGGCGGCTGGGTTGAGCAGTACTTC
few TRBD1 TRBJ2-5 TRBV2 CASSEARGRTGSETQYF TGTGCCAGCAGTGAAGCGCGGGGACGGACAGGGTCGGAGACCCAGTACTTC
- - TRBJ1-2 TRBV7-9 CASSLLMGASYGYTF TGTGCCAGCAGCTTATTGATGGGGGCTAGCTATGGCTACACCTTC
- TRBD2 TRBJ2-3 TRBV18 CASSPAGGLADTQYF TGTGCCAGCTCACCTGCGGGAGGGCTCGCAGATACGCAGTATTTT
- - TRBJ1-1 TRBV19 CARFLRQGDTEAFF TGTGCCAGGTTCTTGAGGCAGGGTGACACTGAAGCTTTCTTT
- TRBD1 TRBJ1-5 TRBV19 CASSGHRGGNQPQHF TGTGCCAGTAGTGGCCACAGGGGCGGCAATCAGCCCCAGCATTTT
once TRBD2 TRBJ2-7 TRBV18 CASSPRTSGSFYEQYF TGTGCCAGCTCACCTAGGACTAGCGGGAGTTTCTACGAGCAGTACTTC
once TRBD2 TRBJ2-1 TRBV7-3 CASSLIGGAVKQFF TGTGCCAGCAGCTTAATCGGGGGGGCAGTTAAACAGTTCTTC
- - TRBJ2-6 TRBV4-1 CASSQGGTGSSGANVLTF TGCGCCAGCAGCCAGGGGGGGACAGGATCCTCTGGGGCCAACGTCCTGACTTTC
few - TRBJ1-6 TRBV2 CASSEEDSNRTPLHF TGTGCCAGCAGTGAAGAGGACAGTAATAGGACACCCCTCCACTTT
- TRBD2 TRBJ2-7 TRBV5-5 CASSGLAGLYEQYF TGTGCCAGCAGCGGACTAGCGGGTCTCTACGAGCAGTACTTC
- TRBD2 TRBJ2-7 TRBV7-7 CASSLAGLAGGKQYF TGTGCCAGCAGCTTAGCGGGACTAGCGGGGGGCAAGCAGTACTTC